These 9 T cell receptor beta chains were sequenced from one sample in a study of T cell responses to AZD1222 COVID-19 vaccine (dated by TCRdb to about 2021). Libraries were built with the immunoSEQ multiplex PCR assay. The immuneACCESS repertoire file appears here via TCRdb, limited to in-frame rearrangements. These files lack a portion of the clones; in checked studies, under half of the deficit traces to unresolved V genes, and the cause of the others is not known. This sample has some 150,000 clones in its table, and 85% to 95% of those were observed once. The top ten constitute just over 5% of the sample. What this sample's time point label stands for: baseline before first vaccination. The specimen was peripheral blood, collected on day 0 of AZD1222 vaccination. The receptor set was obtained from an adult in good health.

The chain recombines TRBV6-1 with TRBJ2-5; the match to TRBD2 covers 9 bases. The CDR3 totals 18 residues. Germline V gene lookup returns CDR1 MNHNS and CDR2 SASEGT. V dropped 3 bases and J dropped 1; count of bases not matched to a gene: 12. This chain's CDR3 is CASSDGPSGNWVQETQYF. CDR3 nucleotide sequence: TGTGCCAGCAGTGACGGGCCTAGCGGGAATTGGGTCCAAGAGACCCAGTACTTC.

The chain links TRBV7-2 to TRBJ1-1; D is undetermined. This CDR3 contains 14 residues. V dropped 10 bases and J dropped 2 bases, with 17 bases sitting between them. Per germline, CDR1 SGHTA and CDR2 FQGNSA. CDR3 sequence (DNA): TGTGCCACCAAGCTCACATACTCAAACACTGAAGCTTTCTTT. Amino acid sequence: CATKLTYSNTEAFF.

This clone appeared a single time. This chain connects TRBV19 to TRBJ2-2, with D perhaps TRBD1 (6 bases). The CDR3 sequence is 16 residues long. From germline, CDR1 is LNHDA and CDR2 SQIVND (reference sequence). V lost 6 bases to trimming and J lost 0 bases, with 14 bases between them. The DNA of the CDR3 is TGTGCCAGTAGCCCCAGGACAGCAGCGAACACCGGGGAGCTGTTTTTT. This translates into CASSPRTAANTGELFF.

The gene calls are TRBV10-3 and TRBJ2-2; TRBD1 matches 10 bases. The CDR3 sequence is 16 residues long. CDR1 is ENHRY, CDR2 SYGVKD, per germline. Trimming cost V 4 bases and J 7 bases; bases outside gene matches: 9. This CDR3 reads CAISVLGTGDSGELFF. CDR3 nucleotides: TGTGCCATCAGTGTATTAGGGACAGGGGACAGCGGGGAGCTGTTTTTT.

This clone came up a few times. V and J are TRBV25-1 and TRBJ1-6; D is uncertain. Germline V gives CDR1 MGHDK, CDR2 SYGVNS. CDR3 length: 13 residues. The V gene lost 4 bases and the J gene lost 15 bases, with 16 bases spanning the gap. CDR3 sequence (DNA): TGTGCCAGCAGTGGGGGTCTTAGGGATCGCCTCCACTTT. This gives the protein CASSGGLRDRLHF. The full variable domain, in which reference TRBV25-1 and TRBJ1-6 provide the parts outside the CDR3, is EADIYQTPRYLVIGTGKKITLECSQTMGHDKMYWYQQDPGMELHLIHYSYGVNSTEKGDLSSESTVSRIRTEHFPLTLESARPSHTSQYLCASSGGLRDRLHFGNGTRLTVT.

This clone showed up just a few times. The chain is built from TRBV3-1 (or the pseudogene TRBV3-2) and TRBJ2-7, with TRBD2 identical over 7 bases. The CDR3 totals 12 residues. J lost 6 bases, V lost 3 bases, and 2 bases had no gene match. From germline, CDR1 is LGHDT and CDR2 YNNKEL (reference sequence). CDR3 sequence (DNA): TGTGCCAGCAGCCATAGCGGGTTCGAGCAGTACTTC. Protein sequence: CASSHSGFEQYF.

V gene TRBV12-3 or TRBV12-4 combines with J gene TRBJ2-5; D is unresolved. V lost 5 bases and J lost 5, with 6 bases in between. CDR3 size: 11 residues. CDR3 sequence (DNA): TGTGCCAGCAGTCCCAAGGAGACCCAGTACTTC. This sequence encodes CASSPKETQYF.

V gene TRBV28 combines with J gene TRBJ2-3; possibly TRBD1 for D (6 bases). Germline values: CDR1 MDHEN, CDR2 SYDVKM. V was trimmed by 2 bases and J by 2 bases, leaving 14 bases between them. The CDR3 sequence is 16 residues long. This CDR3 reads CASSLPLGQNTDTQYF. In nucleotides, the CDR3 is TGTGCCAGCAGTTTACCCCTGGGACAAAACACAGATACGCAGTATTTT.

This clone was picked up one time. The rearrangement uses TRBV7-8 and TRBJ2-3; 10 bases fit TRBD2. V dropped 2 bases and J dropped 6; count of bases not matched to a gene: 5. This CDR3 comprises 15 residues. In germline, CDR1 is SGHVS, CDR2 FQNEAQ. Here the CDR3 DNA reads TGTGCCAGCAGCTTAAACCTAGCGGGGGAGGATACGCAGTATTTT. Translated: CASSLNLAGEDTQYF.